Reported below is one T cell receptor (beta chain). Its antigen is unknown. This specimen comes from a study of T cell responses to AZD1222 COVID-19 vaccine. Whole-study findings and limits: Along spike, vaccine-associated CD4 TCRs were found throughout, with dominance at 160-218 and 743-854. At baseline, just six AZD1222 recipients tested seropositive. Unmutated regions of variants are reportedly targeted by nearly half of spike-specific TCRs.

TCRdb's table, derived via immunoSEQ multiplex PCR, lists solely in-frame clones and lacks some. The table lists 130,000 to 150,000 clones, about 92% of them singletons, with around 1.7% in the top ten. The CDR3 loop spans 14 amino acids. V lost 2 bases and J 6 bases, leaving 13 bases between the germline ends. Germline V lookup: CDR1 SEHNR, CDR2 FQNEAQ (reference sequence). The study pooled second doses at about 4 or about 12 weeks. The TCR sequence derives from an adult who received the AZD1222 COVID-19 vaccine. V and J are TRBV7-9 and TRBJ1-1; maybe TRBD1 (6 bases). The sequences come from peripheral blood, collected 28 days after the second AZD1222 dose. The CDR3 loop is CASSLNREGSEAFF. The CDR3 DNA follows: TGTGCCAGCAGCTTAAACAGGGAAGGGTCTGAAGCTTTCTTT.